Each of the 29 T cell receptor beta chains below was sequenced from the same sample in a study of CD8+ T cells in alopecia areata. Treatment in this sample: oral pan-JAK inhibitor, 5-10 mg twice daily. The authors extracted RNA and reverse transcribed it into cDNA as the sequencing template. TCRdb keeps only in-frame clones here, not all; method: immunoSEQ multiplex PCR. This table has under 95,000 clones, 70% to 80% appearing once. Sequenced here: CD8+ T cells sorted from blood, sampled at week 44, from a patient treated with tofacitinib. These receptors were collected from a human donor with alopecia areata.

This chain joins TRBV4-3 and TRBJ1-2; 8 bases agree with TRBD1. Unmatched junction bases numbered 8, after V lost 0 bases and J lost 5 bases. This CDR3 has 16 residues. CDR1 is LGHNA, CDR2 YSLEER, per germline. DNA of the CDR3: TGCGCCAGCAGCCAAGATTCCCAGGGGGCGCGGTATGGCTACACCTTC. It is translated as CASSQDSQGARYGYTF.

This chain links TRBV5-1 with TRBJ2-5, with D perhaps given as TRBD1 or TRBD2 (6 bases each). There are 15 residues in the CDR3. Germline CDR1 is SGHRS and CDR2 is YFSETQ. V was trimmed by 4 bases and J by 5 bases, leaving 18 bases between them. CDR3 sequence: CASSQLPGAEETQYF. DNA for the CDR3: TGCGCCAGCAGCCAGTTGCCGGGGGCGGAGGAGACCCAGTACTTC.

This clone has just a few counts. The rearrangement links TRBV4-2 to TRBJ1-1; D is undetermined. The V end lost 3 bases, the J end lost 1 base, and 9 bases lay between the germline ends. From germline, CDR1 is LGHNA and CDR2 YNFKEQ. The CDR3 runs 14 residues. CDR3 nucleotides: TGTGCCAGCAGCCAGATGGAGGGGAACACTGAAGCTTTCTTT. The encoded protein is CASSQMEGNTEAFF.

The chain couples TRBV12-5 to TRBJ1-6; tentative D call: TRBD1 (5 bases). V dropped 4 bases and J dropped 7 bases, with 14 bases sitting between them. This CDR3 is built from 15 residues. Germline CDR1 and CDR2: LGHNT and FRNRAP. CDR3 bases: TGTGCTAGTGGTTCGACGACAGAACTCAATTCACCCCTCCACTTT. Residues: CASGSTTELNSPLHF.

The V and J genes are TRBV30 and TRBJ1-4, with TRBD1 matching 8 bases. The CDR3 contains 16 residues. V lost 3 bases to trimming and J lost 4 bases; unmatched junction nucleotides: 10. In germline, CDR1 is GTSNPN, CDR2 SVGIG (reference sequence). The CDR3 coding sequence is TGTGCCTGGAGCGAACTAGAAGACAGGGGTAATGAAAAACTGTTTTTT. Protein product: CAWSELEDRGNEKLFF.

This clone appeared a few times. The chain has TRBV28 and TRBJ1-4; D is uncertain. Germline V gene lookup returns CDR1 MDHEN and CDR2 SYDVKM. V was clipped by 2 bases and J by 10 bases, with 11 bases between them. The CDR3 is made up of 13 amino acids. The CDR3, as DNA: TGTGCCAGCAGTTTAAGTCGGGTGGGAAAACTGTTTTTT. Protein product: CASSLSRVGKLFF.

This clone was counted a few times. This chain links TRBV29-1 with TRBJ2-7, with D tentatively TRBD1 or TRBD2 (5 bases each). The V and J ends lost 6 bases and 1 base respectively, with 10 bases between them. Germline lookup yields CDR1 SQVTM and CDR2 ANQGSEA. The CDR3 has 12 amino acids. Here the CDR3 reads CSVAGTSYEQYF. As DNA, the CDR3 is TGCAGCGTAGCCGGGACGTCCTACGAGCAGTACTTC.

This chain joins TRBV27 and TRBJ2-7; 8 nucleotides agree with TRBD1. Germline CDR1 MNHEY, CDR2 SMNVEV (reference sequence). The V segment lost 10 bases and the J segment 1 base; nucleotides outside the gene matches: 3. This CDR3 comprises 12 residues. The CDR3 DNA is TGTGCCACCGGACAGGGATCCTACGAGCAGTACTTC. Amino acid sequence: CATGQGSYEQYF.

The gene calls are TRBV2 and TRBJ1-5; no definite D call. The germline V and J ends were trimmed by 0 bases and 5 bases, with 8 bases remaining between them. The length of the CDR3 is 14 residues. From germline, CDR1 is SNHLY and CDR2 FYNNEI. CDR3 coding DNA: TGTGCCAGCAGTGAAGCTTCGAAAGATCAGCCCCAGCATTTT. Its translation: CASSEASKDQPQHF.

The CDR3 DNA sequence: TGCGCCAGCAGCCCCTCCCTGGGGGCCTACGAGCAGTACTTC. This codes for CASSPSLGAYEQYF. This chain joins TRBV4-3 and TRBJ2-7; D tentatively fits TRBD1 or TRBD2 (5 bases each). The germline gives CDR1 LGHNA, CDR2 YSLEER. This CDR3 is built from 14 residues. Trimming pared 4 bases from V and 2 bases from J, leaving 12 bases between.

The CDR3 nucleotides read TGTGCCAGCAGCGTAGATGGGGTGAACACTGAAGCTTTCTTT. Residues: CASSVDGVNTEAFF. The chain employs TRBV9 and TRBJ1-1; unclear D gene. Trimming shortened V by 0 bases and J by 0 bases, and 6 bases separated the two germline ends. The germline V gene has CDR1 SGDLS and CDR2 YYNGEE. This CDR3 contains 14 residues.

This clone was seen once. The chain carries TRBV4-1 and TRBJ2-3; 12 bases are a match to TRBD1. CDR3 length equals 16 residues. Per germline, CDR1 MGHRA and CDR2 YSYEKL. The V and J ends lost 6 bases and 5 bases, in that order; junction bases with no gene match: 9. The CDR3 nucleotides read TGCGCCAGCAGGCGCCCCGGGACAGGGGGCAGAGATACGCAGTATTTT. As protein: CASRRPGTGGRDTQYF.

The V and J genes are TRBV4-3 and TRBJ1-1; D gene uncertain. The V gene lost 3 bases and the J gene lost 4 bases, with 9 bases spanning the gap. The CDR3 contains 13 residues. Germline lookup yields CDR1 LGHNA and CDR2 YSLEER. CDR3 sequence (DNA): TGCGCCAGCAGCCAGAGAGAAGGCACTGAAGCTTTCTTT. Translated, it gives CASSQREGTEAFF.

This sequence joins TRBV29-1 and TRBJ1-2; D is undetermined. In germline, CDR1 is SQVTM, CDR2 ANQGSEA. This CDR3 spans 12 amino acids. Trimming removed 3 bases from V and 0 bases from J, with 5 bases in between. The DNA of the CDR3 is TGCAGCGTTGACGGAACTAACTATGGCTACACCTTC. Its protein product is CSVDGTNYGYTF. The complete variable domain, with remaining parts taken from reference TRBV29-1 and TRBJ1-2, reads SAVISQKPSRDICQRGTSLTIQCQVDSQVTMMFWYRQQPGQSLTLIATANQGSEATYESGFVIDKFPISRPNLTFSTLTVSNMSPEDSSIYLCSVDGTNYGYTFGSGTRLTVV.

This sequence joins TRBV2 and TRBJ1-5; the D is unclear. Trimming removed 5 bases at V and 0 bases at J, with 11 bases between. CDR1 is SNHLY, CDR2 FYNNEI, per germline. CDR3 length: 15 residues. Here the CDR3 reads CASSMSVISNQPQHF. The DNA of the CDR3 is TGTGCCAGCAGTATGTCCGTTATTAGCAATCAGCCCCAGCATTTT.

The chain carries TRBV9 and TRBJ2-7; 9 nucleotides agree with TRBD2. With 2 bases clipped from V and 3 bases from J, the junction kept 6 bases outside the gene matches. This CDR3 spans 15 amino acids. The V gene's germline CDR1 is SGDLS and CDR2 YYNGEE. As DNA, the CDR3 is TGTGCCAGCAGCGTGGTAGCGGGGGAGGGCTACGAGCAGTACTTC. This sequence encodes CASSVVAGEGYEQYF.

This clone was seen only a few times. V and J are TRBV29-1 and TRBJ1-1; a possible D gene is TRBD1 (6 bases). Looked up from germline, CDR1 is SQVTM and CDR2 is ANQGSEA. The V end lost 7 bases, the J end lost 1 base, and 16 bases lay between the germline ends. This CDR3 contains 14 residues. CDR3 region: CSGGDIDRNTEAFF. The CDR3 region has the DNA TGCAGCGGCGGGGACATAGACAGGAACACTGAAGCTTTCTTT.

This clone was counted a single time. The CDR3 loop is CASSLAGQEHYEQYF. CDR3 in DNA: TGCGCCAGCAGCTTGGCGGGACAGGAGCACTACGAGCAGTACTTC. The chain combines TRBV5-1 with TRBJ2-7; 8 bases fit TRBD1. The trim removed 0 bases at V and 3 bases at J, leaving 5 bases unmatched. This CDR3 region has 15 residues. Germline lookup yields CDR1 SGHRS and CDR2 YFSETQ.

Only a few counts were recorded for this clone. This sequence joins TRBV29-1 and TRBJ1-1; weak D call: TRBD1 (5 bases). In germline, CDR1 is SQVTM, CDR2 ANQGSEA. Between the trimmed V and J ends, which lost 4 bases and 5 bases, there was a span of 17 bases. CDR3 length equals 14 residues. CDR3 sequence reads: CSVVGPKGETEAFF. The CDR3 nucleotides are TGCAGCGTTGTTGGCCCCAAAGGGGAGACTGAAGCTTTCTTT.

In DNA, the CDR3 is TGTGCCAGCAGTTTAATCCCTTCAACAGGGTACCAAGAGACCCAGTACTTC. This gives the protein CASSLIPSTGYQETQYF. The rearrangement joins TRBV28 to TRBJ2-5; a possible D gene is TRBD1 (6 bases). CDR1 and CDR2 (germline): MDHEN, SYDVKM. CDR3 size: 17 residues. Trimming removed 2 bases at V and 0 bases at J, with 16 bases between.

This clone has only one observation. Other nucleotide sequences in the sample specify the same CDR3. The chain couples TRBV4-1 to TRBJ2-7, with a possible D match to TRBD2 (6 bases). The V and J ends lost 1 base and 0 bases respectively, with 10 bases between them. The germline V gene encodes CDR1 MGHRA and CDR2 YSYEKL. The CDR3 extends over 15 amino acids. The CDR3 nucleotides read TGCGCCAGCAGCCAAGGCCAGGGAGGCTCCTACGAGCAGTACTTC. It specifies CASSQGQGGSYEQYF.

The chain uses TRBV5-8 and TRBJ2-7; 8 bases agree with TRBD1. Germline CDR1 and CDR2: SGHTS and YDEGEE. V lost 5 bases and J lost 6; bases outside the gene matches: 4. The CDR3 is 12 residues long. The CDR3 loop reads CASRGQGREQYF. CDR3 nucleotides: TGTGCCAGCAGAGGACAGGGTCGCGAGCAGTACTTC.

V and J are TRBV6-1 and TRBJ1-5; D is unresolved. Trimming took off 4 bases at V and 0 bases at J, with 10 bases between the two ends. The CDR3 extends over 15 amino acids. Germline V gene lookup returns CDR1 MNHNS and CDR2 SASEGT. The CDR3 nucleotides read TGTGCCAGCAGTGTGGCAGATTATAGCAATCAGCCCCAGCATTTT. Translation gives CASSVADYSNQPQHF.

The genes are TRBV10-2 and TRBJ2-3; D unclear. The CDR3 runs 18 residues. Germline V gene lookup returns CDR1 WSHSY and CDR2 SAAADI. V was shortened by 0 bases and J by 2 bases, with 18 bases between the two germline ends. CDR3 coding DNA: TGCGCCAGCAGTGAGTCTGGAGTAACATATGGAACCACAGATACGCAGTATTTT. Residues: CASSESGVTYGTTDTQYF.

The J gene is TRBJ2-6, the V gene TRBV28; TRBD1 is a possible D gene (5 bases). The length of the CDR3 is 14 residues. Germline V gene data show CDR1 as MDHEN and CDR2 as SYDVKM. V was cut by 5 bases and J by 3 bases, with 8 bases left in between. DNA of the CDR3: TGTGCCAGCAGTCCCAGGGTTGGGGCCAACGTCCTGACTTTC. The encoded protein is CASSPRVGANVLTF.

This chain connects TRBV27 to TRBJ2-6; D is uncertain. The CDR3 consists of 17 residues. Between the trimmed V and J ends, which lost 3 bases and 1 base, there was a span of 13 bases. The germline CDR1 and CDR2 sequences are MNHEY and SMNVEV (reference sequence). Here the CDR3 DNA reads TGTGCCAGCAGTTTGGGCAGCGCCATATCTGGGGCCAACGTCCTGACTTTC. Residues: CASSLGSAISGANVLTF. The whole variable domain, remainder taken from reference TRBV27 and TRBJ2-6, is EAQVTQNPRYLITVTGKKLTVTCSQNMNHEYMSWYRQDPGLGLRQIYYSMNVEVTDKGDVPEGYKVSRKEKRNFPLILESPSPNQTSLYFCASSLGSAISGANVLTFGAGSRLTVL.

The chain joins TRBV7-8 to TRBJ2-3; maybe TRBD2 (7 bases). V lost 5 bases to trimming and J lost 4 bases, with 16 bases between them. The CDR3 runs 15 residues. The germline V gene encodes CDR1 SGHVS and CDR2 FQNEAQ. CDR3 sequence: CASSQIIGGADTQYF. CDR3 nucleotides: TGTGCCAGCAGCCAGATTATAGGGGGGGCAGATACGCAGTATTTT.

The chain links TRBV6-1 to TRBJ1-1; D is undetermined. The CDR3 runs 13 residues. In germline, CDR1 is MNHNS, CDR2 SASEGT. Trimming removed 6 bases at V and 1 base at J, with 9 bases between. The CDR3 DNA sequence: TGTGCCAGCAGGACACACCAGAACACTGAAGCTTTCTTT. Residues: CASRTHQNTEAFF.

The chain uses TRBV30 and TRBJ2-7; 11 nucleotides match TRBD2. After removal of 2 bases from V and 1 base from J, the junction contained 7 bases not matched to a gene. CDR1 is GTSNPN, CDR2 SVGIG, per germline (reference sequence). CDR3 size: 16 residues. The DNA for the CDR3 is TGTGCCTGGAGTTCCCGACTAGCGGGGAAGTCCTACGAGCAGTACTTC. This sequence encodes CAWSSRLAGKSYEQYF. The full variable domain, its missing parts supplied by reference TRBV30 and TRBJ2-7, is SQTIHQWPATLVQPVGSPLSLECTVEGTSNPNLYWYRQAAGRGLQLLFYSVGIGQISSEVPQNLSASRPQDRQFILSSKKLLLSDSGFYLCAWSSRLAGKSYEQYFGPGTRLTVT.